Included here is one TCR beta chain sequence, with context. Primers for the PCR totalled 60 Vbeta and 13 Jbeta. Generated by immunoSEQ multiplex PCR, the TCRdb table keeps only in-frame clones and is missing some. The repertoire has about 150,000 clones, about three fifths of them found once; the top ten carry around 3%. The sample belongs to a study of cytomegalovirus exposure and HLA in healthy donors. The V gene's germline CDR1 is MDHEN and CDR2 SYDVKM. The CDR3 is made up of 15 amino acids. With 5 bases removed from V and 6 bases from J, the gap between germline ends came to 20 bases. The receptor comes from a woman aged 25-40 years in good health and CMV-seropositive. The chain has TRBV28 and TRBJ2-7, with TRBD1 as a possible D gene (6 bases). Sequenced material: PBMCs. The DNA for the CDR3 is TGTGCCAGCAGTCCCCATACAGGGCTCCCCCGCGAGCAGTACTTC. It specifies CASSPHTGLPREQYF.